The 27 T cell receptor beta chains reported below all come from one sample, sequenced in a study of Ad26.COV2.S vaccination and SARS-CoV-2 variants. TCRdb's copy holds only in-frame clones and misses some; the assay was immunoSEQ multiplex PCR. Of some 400,000 clones in the sample, 89% were seen once. Treatment here: some 19 received Ad26.COV2.S at low or high dose, single or two shots; 5 received placebo; per-sample allocation not given. The study sampled participants on day 63 after the first vaccine or placebo injection. Sequencing was performed on peripheral blood, taken in a trial of Ad26.COV2.S vaccine versus placebo. Receptors were obtained from a person between 18 and 60 years old who received the Ad26.COV2.S COVID-19 vaccine or a placebo.

V and J are TRBV28 and TRBJ1-4, with D unclear. Germline CDR1 is MDHEN and CDR2 is SYDVKM. This CDR3 has 14 residues. With 4 bases removed from V and 7 bases from J, the gap between germline ends came to 13 bases. The CDR3 is CASSYDNRREKLFF. CDR3 in DNA: TGTGCCAGCAGTTACGACAACCGGCGTGAAAAACTGTTTTTT. The full variable domain, its missing parts supplied by reference TRBV28 and TRBJ1-4, is DVKVTQSSRYLVKRTGEKVFLECVQDMDHENMFWYRQDPGLGLRLIYFSYDVKMKEKGDIPEGYSVSREKKERFSLILESASTNQTSMYLCASSYDNRREKLFFGSGTQLSVL.

With regard to this clone: In the same sample, other DNA sequences code for this CDR3. The gene calls are TRBV2 and TRBJ1-5; D may be TRBD1 (6 bases). V was cut by 4 bases and J by 2 bases, with 12 bases left in between. The CDR3 contains 15 residues. Germline assignment: CDR1 SNHLY and CDR2 FYNNEI. The CDR3 DNA is TGTGCCAGCAGTGTCGGCAGGGGAGGCAATCAGCCCCAGCATTTT. Its protein product is CASSVGRGGNQPQHF.

The chain employs TRBV18 and TRBJ1-3, with D possibly being TRBD1 (5 bases). Per germline, CDR1 KGHSH and CDR2 LQKENI. Trimming cost V 1 base and J 0 bases, with 7 bases left between them. This CDR3 is 15 amino acids long. In nucleotides, the CDR3 is TGTGCCAGCTCACCACAGGGGAGCTCTGGAAACACCATATATTTT. It encodes CASSPQGSSGNTIYF.

J is TRBJ1-1 and V is TRBV12-5; D not certain. CDR3 length: 12 amino acids. CDR1 is LGHNT and CDR2 is FRNRAP in the germline V gene. Trimming took off 2 bases at V and 1 base at J, with 2 bases between the two ends. The CDR3: CASGLPNTEAFF. The CDR3 DNA sequence: TGTGCTAGTGGTTTGCCGAACACTGAAGCTTTCTTT.

The chain couples TRBV27 to TRBJ1-5; D perhaps matches TRBD1 (5 bases). V shed 3 bases and J shed 7 bases, with 13 bases lying between them. CDR1 is MNHEY, CDR2 SMNVEV, per germline (reference sequence). This CDR3 has 14 residues. In nucleotides, the CDR3 is TGTGCCAGCAGTTTTAGAGGGGCGGGACAGCCCCAGCATTTT. Encoded protein: CASSFRGAGQPQHF.

This CDR3 is CASSSGAIQETQYF. Here the CDR3 DNA reads TGTGCCAGCAGCTCAGGGGCTATCCAAGAGACCCAGTACTTC. The chain employs TRBV7-9 and TRBJ2-5; D may be TRBD1 (6 bases). This CDR3 is 14 amino acids long. V lost 4 bases and J lost 1, with 10 bases in between. CDR1 SEHNR and CDR2 FQNEAQ come from the germline V gene (reference sequence).

The chain has TRBV7-6 and TRBJ2-3; D perhaps matches TRBD2 (5 bases). Per germline, CDR1 SGHVS and CDR2 FNYEAQ. V lost 5 bases and J lost 1, with 13 bases in between. The CDR3 length is 15 residues. CDR3 nucleotide sequence: TGTGCCAGCAGCCAAGCGGCGGTCCGCACAGATACGCAGTATTTT. This translates into CASSQAAVRTDTQYF. The full variable domain, in which reference TRBV7-6 and TRBJ2-3 provide the parts outside the CDR3, is GAGVSQSPRYKVTKRGQDVALRCDPISGHVSLYWYRQALGQGPEFLTYFNYEAQQDKSGLPNDRFSAERPEGSISTLTIQRTEQRDSAMYRCASSQAAVRTDTQYFGPGTRLTVL.

This chain joins TRBV27 and TRBJ1-6; possible D gene TRBD1, 5 bases. Per the germline V gene, CDR1 is MNHEY and CDR2 is SMNVEV (reference sequence). The CDR3 spans 14 residues. V lost 7 bases to trimming and J lost 6 bases, with 13 bases between them. CDR3: CASTQGQGNSPLHF. The CDR3 DNA reads TGTGCCAGCACACAAGGGCAGGGTAATTCACCCCTCCACTTT.

The rearrangement uses TRBV6-5 and TRBJ2-7, with D tentatively TRBD1 or TRBD2 (5 bases each). The CDR3 has 14 amino acids. Between the trimmed V and J ends, which lost 4 bases and 3 bases, there was a span of 13 bases. Germline CDR1 reads MNHEY; CDR2 reads SVGAGI. The CDR3 bases are TGTGCCAGCAGTTTCAGGGTTCGGGGCTACGAGCAGTACTTC. This translates into CASSFRVRGYEQYF.

V is TRBV9 and J is TRBJ1-2, with TRBD1 matching over 7 bases. Germline CDR1 SGDLS, CDR2 YYNGEE. J gave up 2 bases and V 3 bases, and 7 bases lay outside the gene matches. There are 15 residues in the CDR3. The CDR3 nucleotides are TGTGCCAGCAGCGAGTGGGACAGAGGAAACTATGGCTACACCTTC. It is translated as CASSEWDRGNYGYTF.

The chain carries TRBV9 and TRBJ2-1; TRBD2 agrees at 12 bases. Germline V CDR1 and CDR2: SGDLS, YYNGEE. This CDR3 has 17 residues. V was pared by 3 bases and J by 5 bases, with 9 bases of the junction left unmatched. The chain's CDR3 is CASSGLAGGPSHNEQFF. The CDR3 DNA sequence: TGTGCCAGCAGCGGGCTAGCGGGAGGGCCTTCCCACAATGAGCAGTTCTTC.

Note on this clone: This sample also contains other DNA sequences that code for the same CDR3. The chain couples TRBV7-3 to TRBJ2-3; D could derive from TRBD1 or TRBD2 (5 bases each). Germline loops: CDR1 SGHTA, CDR2 FQGTGA. This CDR3 has 14 residues. Between the trimmed V and J ends, which lost 2 bases and 0 bases, there was a span of 6 bases. CDR3 nucleotides: TGTGCCAGCAGCTTACGGGGCAGCACAGATACGCAGTATTTT. Its protein product is CASSLRGSTDTQYF. The full variable domain, completed using reference TRBV7-3 and TRBJ2-3, is GAGVSQTPSNKVTEKGKYVELRCDPISGHTALYWYRQSLGQGPEFLIYFQGTGAADDSGLPNDRFFAVRPEGSVSTLKIQRTERGDSAVYLCASSLRGSTDTQYFGPGTRLTVL.

The rearrangement uses TRBV30 and TRBJ1-5; no firm D call. Trimming stripped 2 bases from V and 0 bases from J, with 11 bases between. Germline V CDR1 and CDR2: GTSNPN, SVGIG (reference sequence). The CDR3 extends over 15 amino acids. Written as DNA, the CDR3 is TGTGCCTGGAGTTTATCCCCCGTTAGCAATCAGCCCCAGCATTTT. It codes for CAWSLSPVSNQPQHF.

This clone was recorded once. This chain links TRBV6-5 with TRBJ1-1, with 8 bases fitting TRBD1. The CDR3 loop spans 13 amino acids. Unmatched junction bases numbered 4, after V lost 6 bases and J lost 4 bases. Germline CDR1 reads MNHEY; CDR2 reads SVGAGI. CDR3 nucleotides: TGTGCCAGCAGCCCGGACAGGGCCACTGAAGCTTTCTTT. This gives the protein CASSPDRATEAFF.

The chain combines TRBV28 with TRBJ1-6, with D perhaps TRBD1 (5 bases). CDR3 size: 13 residues. Germline CDR1 and CDR2: MDHEN and SYDVKM. Deletions cut 8 bases from V and 8 bases from J, with 13 bases between. CDR3 protein: CASGLPGDSPLHF. In nucleotides, the CDR3 is TGTGCCAGCGGCCTACCGGGGGATTCACCCCTCCACTTT.

CDR3 DNA: TGTGCCAGCAGCCAAGTTTCCAGCGGCTACACCTTC. It is translated as CASSQVSSGYTF. The rearrangement links TRBV3-1 (or the pseudogene TRBV3-2) to TRBJ1-2; no definite D call. V lost 1 base and J 8 bases, leaving 8 bases between the germline ends. The length of the CDR3 is 12 residues. The germline CDR1 and CDR2 sequences are LGHDT and YNNKEL (reference sequence).

This clone was found once. The J gene is TRBJ2-2, the V gene TRBV9, with TRBD2 identical over 12 bases. V lost 4 bases, J lost 2 bases, and 6 bases stayed unmatched. The CDR3 length is 17 residues. Per germline, CDR1 SGDLS and CDR2 YYNGEE. DNA for the CDR3: TGTGCCAGCAGCTTCCGGACTAGCGGGATCAACACCGGGGAGCTGTTTTTT. As protein: CASSFRTSGINTGELFF.

The chain is built from TRBV5-6 and TRBJ2-7, with 12 bases matching TRBD1. CDR1 is SGHDT and CDR2 is YYEEEE in the germline V gene. The CDR3 length is 16 residues. Germline trimming cut 5 bases from V and 7 bases from J; bases unmatched to any gene: 13. The CDR3 sequence is CASSWAGTGGGREQYF. The CDR3 bases are TGTGCCAGCAGTTGGGCGGGGACAGGGGGCGGAAGGGAGCAGTACTTC.

Written as DNA, the CDR3 is TGTGCCTGGAGCCCTACTTTGTCTGAAAAACTGTTTTTT. Translating gives CAWSPTLSEKLFF. This chain joins TRBV30 and TRBJ1-4; D remains unclear. The CDR3 consists of 13 residues. V lost 3 bases, J lost 7 bases, and 12 bases lay in between. The germline V gene encodes CDR1 GTSNPN and CDR2 SVGIG (reference sequence).

This sequence joins TRBV7-9 and TRBJ2-7; 8 bases agree with TRBD1. The CDR3 has 14 amino acids. Germline CDR1 SEHNR, CDR2 FQNEAQ (reference sequence). The ends lost 1 base at V and 5 bases at J; junction bases unmatched: 4. The CDR3 loop is CASSLGQGNDEQYF. The DNA of the CDR3 is TGTGCCAGCAGCTTAGGACAGGGGAACGACGAGCAGTACTTC.

The chain couples TRBV5-5 to TRBJ2-1; 11 positions match TRBD2. Germline CDR1 is SGHKS and CDR2 is YYEKEE (reference sequence). The V and J ends lost 2 bases and 2 bases, in that order; junction bases with no gene match: 0. The CDR3 is made up of 15 amino acids. The CDR3 DNA reads TGTGCCAGCAGCTTACTAGCGGGAGCCTACAATGAGCAGTTCTTC. Amino acids: CASSLLAGAYNEQFF.

The chain joins TRBV5-6 to TRBJ1-5; D call uncertain. Germline V gene sequence: CDR1 SGHDT, CDR2 YYEEEE. The CDR3 has 15 residues. Trimming stripped 2 bases from V and 0 bases from J, with 9 bases between. The CDR3 sequence is CASSFNLYSNQPQHF. CDR3 sequence (DNA): TGTGCCAGCAGCTTCAACCTCTATAGCAATCAGCCCCAGCATTTT.

The rearrangement uses TRBV28 and TRBJ2-1; D may be TRBD1 (5 bases). Per the germline V gene, CDR1 is MDHEN and CDR2 is SYDVKM. Trimming cost V 5 bases and J 2 bases, with 7 bases left between them. The CDR3 extends over 13 amino acids. The CDR3 bases are TGTGCCAGCAGTAGGGGTACCTACAATGAGCAGTTCTTC. Its translation: CASSRGTYNEQFF.

The sample holds one count of this clone. J is TRBJ2-2 and V is TRBV19; the D is unclear. With 6 bases removed from V and 0 bases from J, the gap between germline ends came to 14 bases. The CDR3 runs to 16 residues. CDR1 is LNHDA, CDR2 SQIVND, per germline (reference sequence). This CDR3 is CASSVRWTTNTGELFF. The CDR3 region has the DNA TGTGCCAGTAGCGTAAGATGGACCACGAACACCGGGGAGCTGTTTTTT.

This clone was observed once. The chain is built from TRBV28 and TRBJ2-3; 7 nucleotides align to TRBD2. After removal of 1 base from V and 0 bases from J, the junction contained 7 bases not matched to a gene. CDR1 is MDHEN, CDR2 SYDVKM, per germline. The length of the CDR3 is 17 residues. The CDR3 DNA sequence: TGTGCCAGCAGTTTATTGGCTAGCGGAACTAGCACAGATACGCAGTATTTT. It yields the protein CASSLLASGTSTDTQYF.

The chain joins TRBV10-3 to TRBJ2-3; D is possibly TRBD2 (5 bases). V was cut by 4 bases and J by 4 bases, with 9 bases left in between. The CDR3 runs 13 residues. Germline assignment: CDR1 ENHRY and CDR2 SYGVKD. This CDR3 reads CAISVLAADTQYF. The DNA of the CDR3 is TGTGCCATCAGTGTTCTAGCCGCAGATACGCAGTATTTT.

The J gene is TRBJ2-1, the V gene TRBV19; 10 bases agree with TRBD2. Germline CDR1 reads LNHDA; CDR2 reads SQIVND (reference sequence). J gave up 8 bases and V 3 bases, and 4 bases lay outside the gene matches. The CDR3 contains 14 residues. CDR3 loop: CASSIQREGDEQFF. Written as DNA, the CDR3 is TGTGCCAGTAGTATCCAGCGGGAGGGTGATGAGCAGTTCTTC.